These T cell receptor beta chains were read from a single sample in a study of cytomegalovirus exposure and HLA in healthy donors. The table came from immunoSEQ multiplex PCR; TCRdb's copy has only in-frame clones and leaves some out. This table holds around 70,000 clones, roughly 96% found once. Sequenced material: PBMCs. These receptors originate from a man younger than 35 in good health and CMV-seronegative. Each CDR3 is given with its conserved first and last residue. A D gene is named only where the DNA matches it firmly. Part of the rows lack a size; the others show once, few, many or a class for expanded clones.

D gene	V gene	J gene	clone size	CDR3 DNA	CDR3 protein
TRBD2	TRBV9	TRBJ2-2	NA	TGTGCCAGCAACTCGCTGATTAGACTAGCGGGGGGGCGAGTATCCGGGGAGCTGTTTTTT	CASNSLIRLAGGRVSGELFF
NA	TRBV6-1	TRBJ2-3	NA	TGTGCCAGTTTACTCGCGATCACAGATACGCAGTATTTT	CASLLAITDTQYF
NA	TRBV30	TRBJ2-3	NA	TGTGCCTGGAATCTGGGAGGAACAGATACGCAGTATTTT	CAWNLGGTDTQYF
NA	TRBV7-9	TRBJ2-3	NA	TGTGCCAGCAGCCCGGGGGGCAGTAGCACAGATACGCAGTATTTT	CASSPGGSSTDTQYF
NA	TRBV19	TRBJ1-1	NA	TGTGCCAGTACAAGGATAGGGAGCATGAACACTGAAGCTTTCTTT	CASTRIGSMNTEAFF
TRBD1	TRBV9	TRBJ1-3	NA	TGTGCCAGCAGCGCCGACAGGGACGGAAACACCATATATTTT	CASSADRDGNTIYF
TRBD1	TRBV5-6	TRBJ1-4	NA	TGTGCCAGCAGCTTAACAGGGGACTTTAATGAAAAACTGTTTTTT	CASSLTGDFNEKLFF
TRBD1	TRBV4-3	TRBJ2-5	NA	TGCGCCAGCAGCCAGCAGGGGGCCCAAGGGACCCAGTACTTC	CASSQQGAQGTQYF
NA	TRBV7-9	TRBJ2-1	NA	TGTGCCAGCAGCCCCACAGGGAACAATGAGCAGTTCTTC	CASSPTGNNEQFF
TRBD1	TRBV9	TRBJ2-2	once	TGTGCCAGCAGCGTCCGGACAGGGGGAGGTTATTTGCCCGGGGAGCTGTTTTTT	CASSVRTGGGYLPGELFF
TRBD2	TRBV9	TRBJ2-1	NA	TGTGCCAGCAGCGTTAGCGGGGGGACCCTCGAGGATGAGCAGTTCTTC	CASSVSGGTLEDEQFF
TRBD2	TRBV11-2	TRBJ2-2	NA	TGTGCCACGGTACCGGGGGGTCCCGGGGAGCTGTTTTTT	CATVPGGPGELFF
TRBD1	TRBV7-3	TRBJ1-1	NA	TGTGCCAGCAGCTCGAAAGTCGGGACAGGGGATTCCCGCACTGAAGCTTTCTTT	CASSSKVGTGDSRTEAFF
NA	TRBV5-6	TRBJ2-3	NA	TGTGCCAGCAGCTTGGGACAGGCTGGAACAGATACGCAGTATTTT	CASSLGQAGTDTQYF
NA	TRBV28	TRBJ2-3	few	TGTGCCAGCAGTCTCCAGGCGGGCGGGTACGGTACGCAGTATTTT	CASSLQAGGYGTQYF